This entry lists 26 T cell receptor beta chains sequenced from one sample in a study of blood T cells in healthy people across ages. Alongside a J-beta primer mix, a sample-barcoded 5' primer served in a second PCR lasting roughly 7 to 11 cycles. TCRdb itself ran the 5' RACE reads through MiXCR, one entry per CDR3 protein. The sample consists of about 1 million distinct CDR3 sequences, under 45% of them appearing once. Material: blood. The source of these receptors is a woman aged 55-75 years in good health.

The CDR3 DNA sequence: TGTGCCAGCAGTATCGTTGGGCCTACGAAGGAGCAGTACTTC. It yields the protein CASSIVGPTKEQYF. V gene TRBV9 combines with J gene TRBJ2-7; D gene ambiguous. The V gene lost 5 bases and the J gene lost 7 bases, with 19 bases spanning the gap. This CDR3 contains 14 residues. Germline V gene sequence: CDR1 SGDLS, CDR2 YYNGEE.

Only a few counts were recorded for this clonotype. The CDR3, as DNA: TGTGCTAGTGGTTCCTGCGGGTTGCAGGAGACCCAGTACTTC. This gives the protein CASGSCGLQETQYF. This chain links TRBV12-5 with TRBJ2-5, with TRBD2 as a possible D gene (5 bases). Trimming removed 4 bases from V and 5 bases from J, with 14 bases in between. There are 14 residues in the CDR3. Germline V gene lookup returns CDR1 LGHNT and CDR2 FRNRAP.

The chain is built from TRBV6-1 and TRBJ2-6, with D unclear. Between the trimmed V and J ends, which lost 3 bases and 0 bases, there was a span of 9 bases. Germline CDR1 reads MNHNS; CDR2 reads SASEGT. This CDR3 region has 16 residues. The CDR3 DNA reads as TGTGCCAGCAGTGACAGATCTGCCTCTGGGGCCAACGTCCTGACTTTC. It translates to CASSDRSASGANVLTF.

This clonotype has just a few counts. This chain connects TRBV28 to TRBJ2-7; 8 nucleotides line up with TRBD2. Germline CDR1 is MDHEN and CDR2 is SYDVKM. The CDR3 runs to 15 residues. V shed 5 bases and J 1 base; nucleotides not matched to a gene: 7. The CDR3 spells CASSPFSGDSYEQYF. The CDR3 DNA follows: TGTGCCAGCAGTCCCTTTAGCGGGGATTCCTACGAGCAGTACTTC.

The chain employs TRBV27 and TRBJ2-1; D is undetermined. The V gene's germline CDR1 is MNHEY and CDR2 SMNVEV (reference sequence). Trimming took off 1 base at V and 7 bases at J, with 8 bases between the two ends. The CDR3 spans 13 residues. The CDR3 DNA follows: TGTGCCAGCAGTTTATTACCGGTTAATGAGCAGTTCTTC. This codes for CASSLLPVNEQFF.

This clonotype was observed a few times. The chain links TRBV7-9 to TRBJ2-4; weak D call: TRBD2 (7 bases). The better agreement between TRBJ2-7 and the DNA end casts doubt on the J call. Germline values: CDR1 SEHNR, CDR2 FQNEAQ (reference sequence). This CDR3 has 14 amino acids. The CDR3 spells CASSLEGGLGEQYF. In DNA, the CDR3 is TGTGCCAGCAGCTTAGAGGGGGGGCTAGGCGAGCAGTACTTC.

This clonotype has only a few counts. The rearrangement uses TRBV10-3 and TRBJ2-5; D tentatively fits TRBD1 or TRBD2 (5 bases each). V was shortened by 3 bases and J by 0 bases, with 11 bases between the two germline ends. There are 15 residues in the CDR3. Germline-derived CDR1 and CDR2 are ENHRY and SYGVKD. CDR3 in DNA: TGTGCCATCAGTGAATCGGGGACGTACCAAGAGACCCAGTACTTC. Translated, it gives CAISESGTYQETQYF.

This clonotype was seen just once. The chain links TRBV21-1 to TRBJ2-5; the D call of TRBD1 is as the table states it, not checked on the DNA. TRBV21-1 is recorded as a pseudogene. The CDR3 is 13 residues long. This CDR3 is CAILGGLNETQYF. Written as DNA, the CDR3 is TGTGCCATCCTGGGGGGGTTAAACGAGACCCAGTACTTC.

This clonotype was observed many times. This chain connects TRBV7-9 to TRBJ2-7, with a tentative D call TRBD1 (6 bases). This CDR3 comprises 12 residues. Germline V gene lookup returns CDR1 SEHNR and CDR2 FQNEAQ (reference sequence). Between the trimmed V and J ends, which lost 5 bases and 6 bases, there was a span of 11 bases. For the CDR3, the DNA is TGTGCCAGCAGCCTACAGGGAACCGAGCAGTACTTC. Translation gives CASSLQGTEQYF.

The V call is TRBV27, the J call TRBJ1-2; TRBD1 aligns across 9 bases. The germline CDR1 and CDR2 sequences are MNHEY and SMNVEV (reference sequence). With 5 bases clipped from V and 4 bases from J, the junction kept 5 bases outside the gene matches. The CDR3 runs 14 residues. The CDR3 DNA follows: TGTGCCAGCAGTCTTGACAGGGGGGCCTATGGCTACACCTTC. Amino acids: CASSLDRGAYGYTF.

This clonotype has only a few counts. This rearrangement joins TRBV3-1 to TRBJ2-5, with D perhaps TRBD2 (6 bases). The DNA end is a closer match to TRBJ2-7, so the J assignment may be wrong. CDR3 length: 15 amino acids. The germline CDR1 and CDR2 sequences are LGHDT and YNNKEL (reference sequence). The CDR3 reads CASSQGPGVHYEQYF. CDR3 DNA sequence: TGTGCCAGCAGCCAAGGGCCGGGGGTACACTACGAGCAGTACTTC.

V usage is TRBV11-2 and J usage is TRBJ2-1; D may correspond to TRBD1 or TRBD2 (6 bases each). Trimming stripped 4 bases from V and 2 bases from J, with 21 bases between. Germline CDR1 is SGHAT and CDR2 is FQNNGV. The CDR3 totals 18 residues. The chain's CDR3 is CASSSARRGALPYNEQFF. CDR3 in DNA: TGTGCCAGCAGCTCAGCCCGGAGGGGGGCGCTTCCCTACAATGAGCAGTTCTTC.

The chain couples TRBV3-1 to TRBJ2-1, with D maybe TRBD2 (5 bases). V lost 1 base and J lost 10, with 11 bases in between. The CDR3 is 13 amino acids. Germline assignment: CDR1 LGHDT and CDR2 YNNKEL (reference sequence). CDR3 nucleotides: TGTGCCAGCAGCCAAGGGAGCGGCTTCGAGCAGTTCTTC. Translating it yields CASSQGSGFEQFF.

This clonotype has just a few counts. This chain joins TRBV27 and TRBJ1-2; D gene uncertain. Looked up from germline, CDR1 is MNHEY and CDR2 is SMNVEV (reference sequence). V was cut by 3 bases and J by 0 bases, with 14 bases left in between. The CDR3 is made up of 16 amino acids. The CDR3 loop reads CASSFLREAPNYGYTF. Here the CDR3 DNA reads TGTGCCAGCAGTTTCCTTCGCGAGGCCCCTAACTATGGCTACACCTTC.

This chain uses TRBV12-3 or TRBV12-4 with TRBJ1-2; 8 nucleotides match TRBD1. V was pared by 6 bases and J by 4 bases, with 7 bases of the junction left unmatched. This CDR3 region has 14 residues. In DNA form, the CDR3 reads TGTGCCAGCAGGCGGACCGGGACAGGCTATGGCTACACCTTC. Translated, it gives CASRRTGTGYGYTF.

Comment on this clonotype: Possible read error: a much larger clone is one base away. This chain links TRBV3-1 with TRBJ2-3; no clear D gene. The CDR3 extends over 14 amino acids. V was shortened by 2 bases and J by 4 bases, with 10 bases between the two germline ends. Germline-derived CDR1 and CDR2 are LGHDT and YNNKEL (reference sequence). The CDR3 nucleotides are TGTGCCAGCAGCCAATCGGCTACCGCAGATACGCAGTATTTT. Encoded protein: CASSQSATADTQYF.

This clonotype has a handful of counts. The chain links TRBV12-3 or TRBV12-4 to TRBJ1-5; TRBD1 is a possible D gene (5 bases). The germline V and J ends were trimmed by 2 bases and 9 bases, with 17 bases remaining between them. The CDR3 length is 15 residues. The CDR3 here is CASSLIGATMLPQHF. CDR3 DNA: TGTGCCAGCAGTTTAATCGGGGCAACGATGCTGCCCCAGCATTTT.

V usage is TRBV6-6 and J usage is TRBJ2-4; 11 bases agree with TRBD2. V trimming: 6 bases; J trimming: 13 bases; junction bases outside the gene matches: 11. Germline V gives CDR1 MNHNY, CDR2 SVGAGI (reference sequence). The CDR3 loop spans 14 amino acids. Here the CDR3 DNA reads TGTGCCAGCAGGGGGACTAGCGGAAACTACGGGCAGTACTTC. Its translation: CASRGTSGNYGQYF.

This sequence joins TRBV27 and TRBJ2-7; D is perhaps TRBD1 (5 bases). Germline V gene data show CDR1 as MNHEY and CDR2 as SMNVEV (reference sequence). CDR3 length: 14 residues. Trimming took off 2 bases at V and 4 bases at J, with 12 bases between the two ends. CDR3 DNA sequence: TGTGCCAGCAGTTTAGGGGCGGAACATTACGAGCAGTACTTC. As protein: CASSLGAEHYEQYF.

The J gene is TRBJ2-1, the V gene TRBV6-6; TRBD1 matches at 8 bases. This CDR3 has 17 amino acids. Trimming removed 7 bases from V and 8 bases from J; junction bases left unmatched: 19. Germline CDR1 is MNHNY and CDR2 is SVGAGI (reference sequence). The CDR3, as DNA: TGTGCCAGCACCTACCCCGCGGCGAGACAGGGGCGATATGAGCAGTTCTTC. Translation: CASTYPAARQGRYEQFF.

The chain recombines TRBV20-1 with TRBJ2-3, with 10 bases that match TRBD1. The CDR3 contains 17 residues. Germline CDR1 is DFQATT and CDR2 is SNEGSKA (reference sequence). Germline trimming cut 1 base from V and 4 bases from J; bases unmatched to any gene: 11. The DNA of the CDR3 is TGCAGTGCTAGAGGAGGGTGGGGGACAGGGGATGCAGATACGCAGTATTTT. It specifies CSARGGWGTGDADTQYF.

V usage is TRBV3-1 and J usage is TRBJ2-3; 8 nucleotides line up with TRBD2. Germline V gene data show CDR1 as LGHDT and CDR2 as YNNKEL (reference sequence). The CDR3 is 15 amino acids. V was pared by 4 bases and J by 4 bases, with 7 bases of the junction left unmatched. The CDR3 DNA follows: TGTGCCAGCAGCCTCCGAAGCGGGAGCGCAGATACGCAGTATTTT. This codes for CASSLRSGSADTQYF.

The rearrangement uses TRBV20-1 and TRBJ1-1; D remains unclear. The CDR3 is made up of 14 amino acids. V was shortened by 0 bases and J by 1 base, with 9 bases between the two germline ends. Germline CDR1 reads DFQATT; CDR2 reads SNEGSKA (reference sequence). CDR3 DNA: TGCAGTGCTAGAGAGTCGGCGGGGAACACTGAAGCTTTCTTT. Amino acid sequence: CSARESAGNTEAFF.

J is TRBJ2-7 and V is TRBV5-6; 8 bases agree with TRBD2. CDR1 and CDR2 (germline): SGHDT, YYEEEE. V dropped 5 bases and J dropped 6; count of bases not matched to a gene: 7. This CDR3 spans 13 amino acids. CDR3: CASRGTSRREQYF. CDR3 nucleotide sequence: TGTGCCAGCAGGGGGACTAGTCGGCGCGAGCAGTACTTC.

The chain employs TRBV20-1 and TRBJ2-3; either TRBD1 or TRBD2 may fit D (5 bases each). Germline V gene lookup returns CDR1 DFQATT and CDR2 SNEGSKA (reference sequence). Trimming took 1 base from V and 6 from J, leaving 11 bases between them. The length of the CDR3 is 13 residues. In DNA, the CDR3 is TGCAGTGCTAGAGGGGACCTCTGGGATACGCAGTATTTT. Its translation is CSARGDLWDTQYF.

This clonotype was seen many times. J is TRBJ2-5 and V is TRBV6-2 or TRBV6-3; 10 bases are shared with TRBD2. Unmatched junction bases numbered 11, after V lost 7 bases and J lost 6 bases. CDR3 length: 15 residues. From germline, CDR1 is MNHEY and CDR2 SVGEGT. CDR3 coding DNA: TGTGCCAGCACCCAGCGGGAGGGCCTTGAACAGACCCAGTACTTC. As protein: CASTQREGLEQTQYF.